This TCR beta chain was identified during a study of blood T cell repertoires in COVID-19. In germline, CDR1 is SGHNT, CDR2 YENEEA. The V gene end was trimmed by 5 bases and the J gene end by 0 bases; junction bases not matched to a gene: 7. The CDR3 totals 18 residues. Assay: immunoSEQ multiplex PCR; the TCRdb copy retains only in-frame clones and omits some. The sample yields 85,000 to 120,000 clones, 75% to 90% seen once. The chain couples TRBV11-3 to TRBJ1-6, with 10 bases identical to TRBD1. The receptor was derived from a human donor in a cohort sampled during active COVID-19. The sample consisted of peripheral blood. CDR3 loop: CASSPRTGGSSYNSPLHF. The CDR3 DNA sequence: TGTGCCAGCAGCCCCAGGACAGGGGGAAGCTCCTATAATTCACCCCTCCACTTT.